The 17 T cell receptor beta chains in this list originate from one sample, sequenced in a study of CD4 and CD8 cells across lung adenocarcinoma regions. Each CDR3 protein gets one entry after TCRdb re-called the PCR reads with MiXCR. This repertoire shows 3,500 or so distinct CDR3 sequences, roughly 54% found once; its top ten account for about 33%. What was sequenced was CD4+ T cells from the center of a lung tumor. These receptors were obtained from a female donor with lung adenocarcinoma. The CD4 and CD8 labels of this study may be unreliable.

The CDR3 bases are TGTGCCAGCAGTTACTTGGCGCCCGCGGGGGGCACTGAAGCTTTCTTT. Translating gives CASSYLAPAGGTEAFF. This chain uses TRBV6-5 with TRBJ1-1, with D possibly TRBD1 on 5 matching bases. The V gene's germline CDR1 is MNHEY and CDR2 SVGAGI. The length of the CDR3 is 16 residues. The V end was cut by 1 base, the J end by 4 bases, with 16 bases between.

The chain has TRBV14 and TRBJ2-1, with D perhaps TRBD2 (6 bases). The germline CDR1 and CDR2 sequences are SGHDN and FVKESK. This CDR3 has 18 residues. The V and J ends lost 0 bases and 2 bases respectively, with 17 bases between them. The CDR3 DNA reads TGTGCCAGCAGCCAAGAACGGACCCTAGCGAGGACCTACAATGAGCAGTTCTTC. Translating gives CASSQERTLARTYNEQFF.

This clonotype has a handful of counts. The chain uses TRBV27 and TRBJ2-1, with D perhaps given as TRBD1 or TRBD2 (6 bases each). Germline CDR1 MNHEY, CDR2 SMNVEV (reference sequence). The CDR3 loop spans 12 amino acids. The V end was cut by 2 bases, the J end by 9 bases, with 8 bases between. CDR3 sequence (DNA): TGTGCCAGCAGTTTAGGAGGGGGTGAGCAGTTCTTC. It translates to CASSLGGGEQFF.

Only one count was recorded for this clonotype. The rearrangement links TRBV6-1 to TRBJ2-7; a possible D gene is TRBD2 (6 bases). CDR3 length: 14 amino acids. Trimming cost V 4 bases and J 5 bases, with 15 bases left between them. In germline, CDR1 is MNHNS, CDR2 SASEGT. The CDR3 sequence: CASSGGAGANEQYF. The CDR3 region has the DNA TGTGCCAGCAGTGGCGGGGCTGGGGCCAACGAGCAGTACTTC.

This chain joins TRBV6-5 and TRBJ2-1, with 8 positions matching TRBD1. The V and J ends lost 4 bases and 4 bases, in that order; junction bases with no gene match: 9. Germline V lookup: CDR1 MNHEY, CDR2 SVGAGI. There are 16 residues in the CDR3. The chain's CDR3 is CASSSGRGRRYNEQFF. CDR3 nucleotides: TGTGCCAGCAGTTCGGGCAGGGGGCGAAGGTACAATGAGCAGTTCTTC.

This sequence joins TRBV24-1 and TRBJ1-2; possible D gene TRBD1, 5 bases. The CDR3 consists of 16 residues. In germline, CDR1 is KGHDR, CDR2 SFDVKD. V lost 10 bases to trimming and J lost 8 bases, with 28 bases between them. CDR3 amino acids: CATPPPRDRIGGGYTF. DNA for the CDR3: TGTGCCACTCCCCCCCCCCGGGACCGCATCGGGGGGGGCTACACCTTC.

The chain joins TRBV7-8 to TRBJ2-3; the match to TRBD2 covers 9 bases. The junction had 7 bases not matched to a gene; V was cut back by 1 base and J by 2 bases. Germline loops: CDR1 SGHVS, CDR2 FQNEAQ. CDR3 length: 17 amino acids. The CDR3 is CASSLVRLGLATDTQYF. The CDR3 coding sequence is TGTGCCAGCAGCTTAGTTCGTCTGGGACTAGCCACAGATACGCAGTATTTT.

This rearrangement joins TRBV6-1 to TRBJ2-1; perhaps D is TRBD1 or TRBD2 (5 bases each). The DNA end favors TRBJ2-5, so the J call may be wrong. CDR1 and CDR2 (germline): MNHNS, SASEGT. This CDR3 comprises 14 residues. The CDR3 is CASSRDPDQETQYF. The CDR3 coding sequence is TGTGCCAGCAGTCGGGACCCTGACCAAGAGACCCAGTACTTC.

The rearrangement links TRBV10-1 to TRBJ2-3; 10 bases fit TRBD2. Trimming at V came to 4 bases and at J to 4 bases, leaving 5 bases not matched to a gene. The CDR3 totals 15 residues. Looked up from germline, CDR1 is WNHNN and CDR2 is SYGVQD (reference sequence). The CDR3 DNA sequence: TGCGCCAGCAGTGCCGGGACTAGCGATTCAGATACGCAGTATTTT. Its translation: CASSAGTSDSDTQYF.

The V gene is TRBV6-1, the J gene TRBJ2-1, with a possible D match to TRBD1 (5 bases). Germline CDR1 and CDR2: MNHNS and SASEGT. This CDR3 comprises 14 residues. The V end was cut by 2 bases, the J end by 7 bases, with 12 bases between. The CDR3 reads CASSELGRRNEQFF. In DNA form, the CDR3 reads TGTGCCAGCAGTGAATTGGGGCGACGTAATGAGCAGTTCTTC.

Of note for this clonotype: The junction and the germline gene differ at one end; a read error may be behind it. The chain joins TRBV10-1 to TRBJ2-3; the D gene is possibly TRBD2 (6 bases). The CDR3 totals 13 residues. From germline, CDR1 is WNHNN and CDR2 SYGVQD (reference sequence). The CDR3 is CATELGGTNMQYF. CDR3 nucleotide sequence: TGCGCCACGGAGCTGGGAGGCACAAATATGCAGTATTTC.

A remark on this clonotype: Compared with germline, one end of the junction differs, possibly owing to a read error. The chain joins TRBV10-1 to TRBJ2-5; no clear D gene. The CDR3 spans 13 residues. CDR1 is WNHNN and CDR2 is SYGVQD in the germline V gene (reference sequence). In DNA, the CDR3 is TGCGCCACCGAAGGCCGTGACCAAGATACCCAGTACTTC. It codes for CATEGRDQDTQYF.

This clonotype has only one observation. The chain links TRBV6-1 to TRBJ2-3, with D perhaps matching TRBD2 (6 bases). V was pared by 5 bases and J by 2 bases, with 11 bases between. The germline V gene has CDR1 MNHNS and CDR2 SASEGT. The CDR3 extends over 14 amino acids. The CDR3 sequence is CASSQSGSTDTQYF. CDR3 coding DNA: TGTGCCAGCAGTCAAAGCGGGTCCACAGATACGCAGTATTTT.

To note about this clonotype: The junction departs from the called germline gene at one end, perhaps through a read error. The chain links TRBV6-2 or TRBV6-3 to TRBJ1-2; D call uncertain. The CDR3 covers 12 residues. Germline loops: CDR1 MNHEY, CDR2 SVGEGT. CDR3 DNA: TGTGCCAGCAGTTACCCGAACCGGGCCCCCAACTTC. It specifies CASSYPNRAPNF.

The rearrangement uses TRBV10-1 and TRBJ2-1; 7 nucleotides match TRBD1. CDR3 length: 15 amino acids. Germline values: CDR1 WNHNN, CDR2 SYGVQD (reference sequence). Unmatched junction bases numbered 6, after V lost 4 bases and J lost 3 bases. The chain's CDR3 is CASSGGQDFYNEQFF. CDR3 nucleotides: TGCGCCAGCAGTGGAGGACAGGATTTCTACAATGAGCAGTTCTTC.

This clonotype was observed once. J is TRBJ2-1 and V is TRBV10-2; no definite D call. Judging by the DNA end, TRBJ2-5 fits better; the J call may be wrong. CDR1 and CDR2 from the germline V gene are WSHSY and SAAADI. There are 11 residues in the CDR3. In nucleotides, the CDR3 is TGCGCCACTTCTATTTCCGAGACCCAGTACTTC. Amino acids: CATSISETQYF.

As concerns this clonotype: The junction does not match germline at one end; this may be a read error. The CDR3 DNA is TGTGCTAGCAGTGAAAAGGATGGGGATTTATATAGCAATCAGCCCCAGCATTTT. Encoded protein: CASSEKDGDLYSNQPQHF. The V gene is TRBV25-1, the J gene TRBJ1-5; D ambiguous. The germline gives CDR1 MGHDK, CDR2 SYGVNS. The CDR3 is 18 amino acids.